This record concerns one T cell receptor beta chain sequence. This sample was included in a study of blood T cell repertoires in COVID-19. The overall study: COVID-19 samples, acute and convalescent, were from the United States, Italy and Spain. Sources were T cells, B-cell-depleted T cells, or PBMCs; the material itself was cDNA or gDNA.

Libraries were prepared by immunoSEQ multiplex PCR; TCRdb keeps only in-frame clonotypes and omits some of them. The sample includes about 150,000 clones, about 86% of them seen just once. The germline V and J ends were trimmed by 0 bases and 4 bases, with 7 bases remaining between them. Germline CDR1 is SGHDT and CDR2 is YYEEEE. The CDR3 has 14 residues. This clonotype originated in an older man with acute or convalescent COVID-19. J is TRBJ1-4 and V is TRBV5-6; D not certain. The sequenced sample was peripheral blood. This chain's CDR3 is CASSLGVGNEKLFF. In nucleotides, the CDR3 is TGTGCCAGCAGCTTGGGCGTCGGTAATGAAAAACTGTTTTTT.